A selection of T cell receptor beta chains follows, all from one sample in a study of post-analysis software for immune sequencing data. TCRdb independently ran MiXCR on the PCR reads; one entry per CDR3 protein. The sample records roughly 580,000 distinct CDR3 sequences, about 40% being singletons. Sequences were obtained from blood. These receptors came from a girl aged 5-17 years with multiple sclerosis. CDR3s include the opening cysteine and the closing phenylalanine or tryptophan. Fields, in order: V gene, clone size, D gene, J gene, CDR3 protein, CDR3 DNA. D genes are given only for firm matches. Part of the rows lack a size; the others show once, few, many or a class for expanded clones.

TRBV4-1	NA	NA	TRBJ2-1	CASSQPPGLSSHNEQFF	TGCGCCAGCAGCCAGCCTCCCGGGCTCAGCTCCCACAATGAGCAGTTCTTC
TRBV5-1	NA	NA	TRBJ2-6	CASSLDGPASGANVLTF	TGCGCCAGCAGCTTGGACGGGCCCGCATCTGGGGCCAACGTCCTGACTTTC
TRBV5-1	NA	NA	TRBJ2-5	CASSSGTKETQYF	TGTGCCAGCAGCTCCGGGACAAAAGAGACCCAGTACTTC
TRBV20-1	NA	NA	TRBJ2-3	CSASKAAAPDTQYF	TGCAGTGCTAGCAAGGCAGCCGCTCCAGATACGCAGTATTTT
TRBV5-1	NA	NA	TRBJ1-1	CASSFESSLAEAFF	TGCGCCAGCAGCTTTGAATCGTCACTGGCTGAAGCTTTCTTT
TRBV5-1	few	NA	TRBJ2-7	CASSLLARQGSYEQYF	TGCGCCAGCAGCCTTCTAGCGAGACAGGGCTCCTACGAGCAGTACTTC
TRBV20-1	NA	NA	TRBJ1-2	CSARVSDHYGYTF	TGCAGTGCTAGAGTGAGCGACCACTATGGCTACACCTTC
TRBV7-9	NA	TRBD1	TRBJ1-2	CASSLETGYGYTF	TGTGCCAGCAGCTTAGAGACAGGGTATGGCTACACCTTC
TRBV29-1	NA	TRBD2	TRBJ2-5	CSAGGGDQETQYF	TGCAGCGCTGGGGGGGGGGATCAAGAGACCCAGTACTTC
TRBV4-1	few	NA	TRBJ2-3	CASSPAIGTDTQYF	TGCGCCAGCAGCCCCGCTATAGGCACAGATACGCAGTATTTT
TRBV5-6	NA	NA	TRBJ2-6	CAGRASGANVLTF	TGTGCCGGGCGGGCCTCTGGGGCCAACGTCCTGACTTTC
TRBV20-1	few	TRBD1	TRBJ2-3	CSARGIGGITDTQYF	TGCAGTGCTAGGGGCATAGGGGGCATCACAGATACGCAGTATTTT
TRBV12-3/TRBV12-4	NA	TRBD1	TRBJ2-5	CASDTGEGETQYF	TGTGCCAGCGACACAGGGGAAGGAGAGACCCAGTACTTC
TRBV29-1	NA	TRBD1	TRBJ2-3	CSVEGDSRVTDTQYF	TGCAGCGTTGAAGGGGACAGCCGAGTCACAGATACACAGTATTTT
TRBV20-1	NA	TRBD2	TRBJ2-5	CSAISGGQETQYF	TGCAGTGCTATCAGCGGGGGCCAAGAGACCCAGTACTTC
TRBV2	NA	NA	TRBJ2-4	CASSEQEAKNIQYF	TGTGCCAGCAGTGAACAGGAGGCCAAAAACATTCAGTACTTC
TRBV12-3/TRBV12-4	few	TRBD1	TRBJ2-7	CASSLIIGDRGRSYEQYF	TGTGCCAGCAGTTTAATTATAGGGGACAGGGGGAGGAGTTACGAGCAGTACTTC
TRBV7-9	NA	TRBD1	TRBJ2-3	CASSSWLGQGSDTQYF	TGTGCCAGCAGCTCGTGGTTGGGACAGGGGTCAGATACGCAGTATTTT
TRBV6-5	few	NA	TRBJ1-2	CASSYYPGSYGYTF	TGTGCCAGCAGTTACTACCCAGGGAGCTATGGCTACACCTTC
TRBV29-1	few	TRBD1	TRBJ1-2	CSVEERDSPLNGYTF	TGCAGCGTTGAAGAACGGGACAGCCCGCTTAATGGCTACACCTTC
TRBV13	NA	NA	TRBJ2-3	CASGRGSDTQYF	TGTGCCAGCGGACGAGGCTCAGATACGCAGTATTTT
TRBV7-6	NA	NA	TRBJ1-1	CASSLSTVNTEAFF	TGTGCCAGCAGCCTTTCTACCGTGAACACTGAAGCTTTCTTT
TRBV12-3/TRBV12-4	many	NA	TRBJ2-4	CASSPGQTLAKNIQYF	TGTGCCAGCAGTCCCGGCCAGACCTTAGCCAAAAACATTCAGTACTTC
TRBV20-1	NA	NA	TRBJ1-2	CSARDFYTPAGYTF	TGCAGTGCTAGAGACTTTTACACGCCGGCCGGCTACACCTTC
TRBV24-1	NA	NA	TRBJ2-1	CATSGPQFF	TGTGCCACCAGTGGTCCACAGTTCTTC
TRBV7-2	few	NA	TRBJ2-1	CASSPNPGRYNEQFF	TGTGCCAGCAGCCCAAATCCGGGAAGGTACAATGAGCAGTTCTTC
TRBV10-3	few	NA	TRBJ2-5	CAISEFRRQETQYF	TGTGCCATCAGTGAGTTCAGGCGCCAAGAGACCCAGTACTTC
TRBV6-5	few	NA	TRBJ1-6	CASSSRGAYNSPLHF	TGTGCCAGCAGTTCGAGGGGGGCCTATAATTCACCCCTCCACTTT
TRBV5-1	few	TRBD1	TRBJ2-1	CASSYRGQDRDEQFF	TGCGCCAGCAGCTACAGGGGACAGGATAGGGATGAGCAGTTCTTC
TRBV3-1	few	TRBD1	TRBJ2-1	CASSPTNRGSYNEQFF	TGTGCCAGCAGCCCCACAAACAGGGGGTCCTACAATGAGCAGTTCTTC
TRBV20-1	NA	TRBD2	TRBJ2-3	CSGQSWTSGSTDTQYF	TGCAGTGGGCAGAGCTGGACTAGCGGGAGTACAGATACGCAGTATTTT
TRBV6-5	NA	TRBD1	TRBJ1-5	CASSPGTGGSQPQHF	TGTGCCAGCAGCCCCGGGACAGGGGGCTCTCAGCCCCAGCATTTT